One sample yielded the 10 T cell receptor beta chains listed below, sequenced in a study of blood T cell repertoires in COVID-19. Sequencing used immunoSEQ multiplex PCR; TCRdb keeps in-frame clones, though not all of them. The sample contains 350,000 to 500,000 clones, about 88% of which appear only once. The sequenced material came from PBMCs or T cells enriched from blood (not recorded which). The receptors were gathered from a woman under 30 who had been exposed to COVID-19.

This clone was recorded only once. V usage is TRBV5-1 and J usage is TRBJ1-1; no clear D gene. The CDR3 length is 13 residues. Germline V CDR1 and CDR2: SGHRS, YFSETQ. Trimming took 3 bases from V and 7 from J, leaving 13 bases between them. DNA of the CDR3: TGCGCCAGCAGCTCACGGGAGTCCTATGAAGCTTTCTTT. Translation gives CASSSRESYEAFF.

The genes are TRBV5-4 and TRBJ1-2; D unresolved. V lost 2 bases and J 7 bases, leaving 12 bases between the germline ends. The germline V gene encodes CDR1 SGHNT and CDR2 YYREEE (reference sequence). The CDR3 extends over 13 amino acids. CDR3 DNA sequence: TGTGCCAGCAGCTTCCCCGGGATCGGTGGCTACACCTTC. This encodes CASSFPGIGGYTF.

V and J are TRBV25-1 and TRBJ1-1; possible D gene TRBD1, 6 bases. The germline V and J ends were trimmed by 4 bases and 5 bases, with 11 bases remaining between them. The V gene's germline CDR1 is MGHDK and CDR2 SYGVNS. The CDR3 length is 13 residues. CDR3 sequence reads: CASSGAQGTEAFF. DNA for the CDR3: TGTGCCAGCAGTGGAGCACAGGGTACTGAAGCTTTCTTT.

This rearrangement joins TRBV5-1 to TRBJ2-7, with 7 positions matching TRBD1. The germline V gene has CDR1 SGHRS and CDR2 YFSETQ. The CDR3 is 15 residues long. Losses at the gene ends were 4 bases for V and 0 bases for J; bases not matched to a gene: 7. The CDR3 region is CASSNRDSFSYEQYF. The CDR3 DNA reads TGCGCCAGCAGCAACCGGGACAGCTTCTCCTACGAGCAGTACTTC.

V gene TRBV9 combines with J gene TRBJ1-1, with 8 nucleotides matching TRBD1. The CDR3 has 14 amino acids. V lost 4 bases, J lost 6 bases, and 8 bases stayed unmatched. Germline V gives CDR1 SGDLS, CDR2 YYNGEE. The CDR3 reads CASSYQGAHPEAFF. CDR3 bases: TGTGCCAGCAGCTACCAGGGGGCTCACCCTGAAGCTTTCTTT.

The chain recombines TRBV7-3 with TRBJ2-1; 12 bases are a match to TRBD2. J was trimmed by 9 bases and V by 0 bases; bases with no gene match: 9. The CDR3 length is 17 residues. Per the germline V gene, CDR1 is SGHTA and CDR2 is FQGTGA. CDR3 residues: CASSLTPSGGAMGEQFF. For the CDR3, the DNA is TGTGCCAGCAGCTTAACCCCTAGCGGGGGGGCGATGGGTGAGCAGTTCTTC. The variable domain in full, with the rest retrieved from reference TRBV7-3 and TRBJ2-1, is GAGVSQTPSNKVTEKGKYVELRCDPISGHTALYWYRQSLGQGPEFLIYFQGTGAADDSGLPNDRFFAVRPEGSVSTLKIQRTERGDSAVYLCASSLTPSGGAMGEQFFGPGTRLTVL.

V usage is TRBV2 and J usage is TRBJ2-7; the D gene is possibly TRBD1 (6 bases). V was shortened by 10 bases and J by 3 bases, with 19 bases between the two germline ends. Germline values: CDR1 SNHLY, CDR2 FYNNEI. CDR3 length: 14 residues. The DNA of the CDR3 is TGTGCCATTTCCACCGGGACAAACATCTACGAGCAGTACTTC. It translates to CAISTGTNIYEQYF.

This clone was picked up one time. V is TRBV5-3 and J is TRBJ2-5, with 10 bases aligning to TRBD1. TRBV5-3 is noted as an ORF with a role that remains uncertain. The CDR3 is 14 amino acids. V gave up 5 bases and J gave up 3 bases; unmatched junction bases: 4. The CDR3, as DNA: TGTGCCAGAAGGAACGGGACAGGGGAAGAGACCCAGTACTTC. The encoded protein is CARRNGTGEETQYF.

The gene calls are TRBV11-3 and TRBJ2-3; D possibly corresponds to TRBD1 (6 bases). The germline gives CDR1 SGHNT, CDR2 YENEEA. V lost 5 bases and J lost 2, with 14 bases in between. This CDR3 has 15 amino acids. For the CDR3, the DNA is TGTGCCAGCAGCCCCGGACAGTACGACACAGATACGCAGTATTTT. Translation: CASSPGQYDTDTQYF.

The V gene is TRBV11-2, the J gene TRBJ1-3; TRBD1 matches at 8 bases. The CDR3 length is 19 residues. Per germline, CDR1 SGHAT and CDR2 FQNNGV. V shed 5 bases, J shed 0 bases, and the junction held 15 bases outside the gene matches. CDR3 DNA sequence: TGTGCCAGCAGCCTCGAGAGCCGGGACAGGTTCGTCTCTGGAAACACCATATATTTT. Translating it yields CASSLESRDRFVSGNTIYF.